This TCR beta chain was sequenced in a study of T cell responses to AZD1222 COVID-19 vaccine. This clone was observed a single time. TCRdb keeps only in-frame clones here, not all; method: immunoSEQ multiplex PCR. The sample gives some 120,000 clones, about nine tenths of which show up once; about 1.1% is in the top ten. The CDR3 spans 13 residues. The V gene's germline CDR1 is SGHRS and CDR2 YFSETQ. V dropped 0 bases and J dropped 6 bases, with 6 bases sitting between them. This receptor was obtained from an adult in good health. The source was peripheral blood, collected on day 0 of AZD1222 vaccination. This chain links TRBV5-1 with TRBJ1-4, with D hard to call. The CDR3 DNA is TGCGCCAGCAGCTTGGGACCCGATGAAAAACTGTTTTTT. This sequence encodes CASSLGPDEKLFF. The complete variable domain, with remaining parts taken from reference TRBV5-1 and TRBJ1-4, reads KAGVTQTPRYLIKTRGQQVTLSCSPISGHRSVSWYQQTPGQGLQFLFEYFSETQRNKGNFPGRFSGRQFSNSRSEMNVSTLELGDSALYLCASSLGPDEKLFFGSGTQLSVL.